The rows below give T cell receptor beta chains drawn from one sample of a study of blood T cell repertoires in COVID-19. Assay used: immunoSEQ multiplex PCR; TCRdb lists only in-frame clones, some missing. Here the sample spans 350,000 to 450,000 clones, roughly 92% being singletons. The sample comprised PBMCs or T cells enriched from blood (not recorded which). These TCRs come from a woman aged 35 to 49 who had been exposed to COVID-19. The CDR3 runs from the conserved cysteine through the conserved F or W. Each record gives: clone size, J gene, V gene, CDR3 protein. Clone size, where shown, is once, few, many, or a class for clones that have expanded.

abundance: NA; j_gene: TRBJ1-2; v_gene: TRBV7-9; CDR3aa: CASSPGQFNYGYTF
abundance: NA; j_gene: TRBJ1-4; v_gene: TRBV12-3/TRBV12-4; CDR3aa: CASSLDGEKLFF
abundance: NA; j_gene: TRBJ1-2; v_gene: TRBV5-6; CDR3aa: CASSLVIGQHLYGYTF
abundance: NA; j_gene: TRBJ1-6; v_gene: TRBV19; CDR3aa: CASSISLNSPLHF
abundance: NA; j_gene: TRBJ1-2; v_gene: TRBV6-5; CDR3aa: CASSPPGLYGYTF
abundance: NA; j_gene: TRBJ2-3; v_gene: TRBV6-5; CDR3aa: CASITHTDTQYF
abundance: once; j_gene: TRBJ1-5; v_gene: TRBV7-2; CDR3aa: CASSFNRGHQPQHF
abundance: once; j_gene: TRBJ1-3; v_gene: TRBV9; CDR3aa: CASSVAVQGNTIYF
abundance: once; j_gene: TRBJ1-1; v_gene: TRBV5-1; CDR3aa: CASSAGTGTNTEAFF
abundance: NA; j_gene: TRBJ1-5; v_gene: TRBV27; CDR3aa: CASSFQNQPQHF
abundance: NA; j_gene: TRBJ1-4; v_gene: TRBV7-6; CDR3aa: CASSPFAWETGEKLFF
abundance: NA; j_gene: TRBJ1-1; v_gene: TRBV5-1; CDR3aa: CASSFSRNTEAFF